The clone carrying this T cell receptor beta chain has more than one count but fewer than ten. Its matching antigen is unknown. TCRdb re-analysed the 5' RACE reads in MiXCR, keeping a single row per CDR3 protein. This table has under 1 million distinct CDR3 sequences, 9% to 15% appearing once. All donors were healthy Caucasians. These data come from a study of identical twins. The CDR3 contains 14 residues. Trimming took 3 bases from V and 8 from J; bases not matched to a gene: 4. Whole-study findings and limits: Compared with unrelated sharing, twin-shared out-of-frame alpha sequences had more low-probability sequences.

The same sample was also studied in work on yellow fever vaccine responses in identical twins.

The rearrangement joins TRBV12-3 or TRBV12-4 to TRBJ1-6; 7 nucleotides match TRBD1. The receptor comes from a woman between 18 and 30 years old in good health. Sequenced material: PBMCs. The CDR3 is CASSFPGTDSPLHF. CDR3 DNA sequence: TGTGCCAGCAGTTTCCCGGGGACAGATTCACCCCTCCACTTT.